This T cell receptor beta chain was found in a study of shared clonotypes between healthy human individuals. A CD45RA+ naive subset and a CD45RA-negative memory subset were split from CD4+ cells. TCRdb's copy holds only in-frame clones and misses some; the assay was immunoSEQ multiplex PCR. The table has about 600,000 clones, approximately 97% seen once; the top ten hold less than 0.065%. General study points: Since donors were few, the genetic and exposure-history diversity represented was limited. Generation probabilities of non-shared clonotypes were lower (relative to those shared by all four donors).

With regard to this clone: No antigen is known for it.

V shed 3 bases and J shed 2 bases, with 5 bases lying between them. The CDR3 contains 13 residues. Germline-derived CDR1 and CDR2 are MNHNS and SASEGT. Sequencing input: naive CD4+ T cells sorted from blood. The subset denotes: CD45RA+ positively selected. This receptor was taken from a woman aged 25 to 39 in good health. This rearrangement joins TRBV6-1 to TRBJ2-1, with no clear D. For the CDR3, the DNA is TGTGCCAGCAGTGAGTTTCCCTACAATGAGCAGTTCTTC. Residues: CASSEFPYNEQFF.